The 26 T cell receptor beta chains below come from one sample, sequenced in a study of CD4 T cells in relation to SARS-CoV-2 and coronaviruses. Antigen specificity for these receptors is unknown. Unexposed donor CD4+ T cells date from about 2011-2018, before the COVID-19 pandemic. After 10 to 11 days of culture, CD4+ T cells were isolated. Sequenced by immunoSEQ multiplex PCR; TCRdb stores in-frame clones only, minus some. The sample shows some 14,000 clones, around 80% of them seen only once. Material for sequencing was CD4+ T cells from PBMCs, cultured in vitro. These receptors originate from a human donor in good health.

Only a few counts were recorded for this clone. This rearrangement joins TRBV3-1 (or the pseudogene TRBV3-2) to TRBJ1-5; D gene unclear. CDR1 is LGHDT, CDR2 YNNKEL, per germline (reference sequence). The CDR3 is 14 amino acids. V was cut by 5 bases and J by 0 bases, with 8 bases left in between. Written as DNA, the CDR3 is TGTGCCAGCAGCTTCGGAAATAGCAATCAGCCCCAGCATTTT. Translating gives CASSFGNSNQPQHF.

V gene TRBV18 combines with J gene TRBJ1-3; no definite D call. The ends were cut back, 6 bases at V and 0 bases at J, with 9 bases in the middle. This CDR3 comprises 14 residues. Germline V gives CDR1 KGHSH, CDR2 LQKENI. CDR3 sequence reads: CASSTENSGNTIYF. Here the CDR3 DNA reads TGTGCCAGCTCTACAGAAAACTCTGGAAACACCATATATTTT.

This CDR3 is CASSSNPGSNYGYTF. The CDR3 DNA follows: TGTGCCAGCAGTTCGAACCCCGGATCCAACTATGGCTACACCTTC. The V call is TRBV6-5, the J call TRBJ1-2; D is unresolved. The V end was cut by 4 bases, the J end by 2 bases, with 14 bases between. In germline, CDR1 is MNHEY, CDR2 SVGAGI. The CDR3 is 15 amino acids.

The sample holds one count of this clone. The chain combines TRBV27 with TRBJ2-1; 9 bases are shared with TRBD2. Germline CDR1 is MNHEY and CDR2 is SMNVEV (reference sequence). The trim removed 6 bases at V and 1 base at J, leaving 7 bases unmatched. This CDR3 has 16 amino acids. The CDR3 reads CASRISGSWSYNEQFF. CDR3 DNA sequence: TGTGCCAGCAGAATTAGCGGGAGTTGGTCCTACAATGAGCAGTTCTTC.

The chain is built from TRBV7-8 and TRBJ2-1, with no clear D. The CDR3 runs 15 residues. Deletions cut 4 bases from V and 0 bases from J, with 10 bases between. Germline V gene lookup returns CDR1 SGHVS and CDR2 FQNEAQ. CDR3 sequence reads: CASSSEDYSYNEQFF. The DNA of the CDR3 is TGTGCCAGCAGCTCCGAGGATTACTCCTACAATGAGCAGTTCTTC.

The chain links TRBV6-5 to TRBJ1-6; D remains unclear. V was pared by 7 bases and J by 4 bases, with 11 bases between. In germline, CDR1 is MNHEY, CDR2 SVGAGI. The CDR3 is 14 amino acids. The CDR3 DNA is TGTGCCAGCATCTCCGATGAGTATAATTCACCCCTCCACTTT. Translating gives CASISDEYNSPLHF.

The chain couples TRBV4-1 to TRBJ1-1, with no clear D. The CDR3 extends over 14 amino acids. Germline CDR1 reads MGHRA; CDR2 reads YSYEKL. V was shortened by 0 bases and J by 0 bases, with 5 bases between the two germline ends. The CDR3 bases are TGCGCCAGCAGCCAAGATAGGATGAACACTGAAGCTTTCTTT. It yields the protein CASSQDRMNTEAFF.

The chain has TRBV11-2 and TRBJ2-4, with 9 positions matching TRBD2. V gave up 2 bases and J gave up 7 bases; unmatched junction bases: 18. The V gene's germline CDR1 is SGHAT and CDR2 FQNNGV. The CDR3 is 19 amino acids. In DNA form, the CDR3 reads TGTGCCAGCAGCTTAATAGGTCTCGCGGCTAGCGGGAAATTGAACATTCAGTACTTC. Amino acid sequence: CASSLIGLAASGKLNIQYF.

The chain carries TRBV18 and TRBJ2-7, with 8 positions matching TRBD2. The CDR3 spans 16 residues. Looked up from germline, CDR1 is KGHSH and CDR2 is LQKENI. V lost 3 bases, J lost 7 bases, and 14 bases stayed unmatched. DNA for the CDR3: TGTGCCAGCTCACCTAATGCCGGGACTAGACTTGATGAGCAGTACTTC. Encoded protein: CASSPNAGTRLDEQYF.

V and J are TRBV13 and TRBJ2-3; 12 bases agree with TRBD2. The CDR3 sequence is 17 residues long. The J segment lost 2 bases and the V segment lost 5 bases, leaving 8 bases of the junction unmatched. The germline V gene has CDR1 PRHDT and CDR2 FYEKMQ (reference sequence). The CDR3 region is CASSPGLAGMITDTQYF. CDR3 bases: TGTGCCAGCAGCCCCGGACTAGCGGGGATGATCACAGATACGCAGTATTTT.

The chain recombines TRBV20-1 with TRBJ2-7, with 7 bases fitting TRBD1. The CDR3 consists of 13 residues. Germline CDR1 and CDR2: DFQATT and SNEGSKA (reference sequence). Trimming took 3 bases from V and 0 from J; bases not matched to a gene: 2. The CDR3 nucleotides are TGCAGTGCTAGTACAGGGGACTCCTACGAGCAGTACTTC. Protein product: CSASTGDSYEQYF.

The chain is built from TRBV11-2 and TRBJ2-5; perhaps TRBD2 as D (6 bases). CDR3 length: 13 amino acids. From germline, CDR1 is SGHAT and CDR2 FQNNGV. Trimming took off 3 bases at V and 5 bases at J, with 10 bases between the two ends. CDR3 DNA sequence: TGTGCCAGCAGCTTCAGTGGGGGGGAGACCCAGTACTTC. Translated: CASSFSGGETQYF.

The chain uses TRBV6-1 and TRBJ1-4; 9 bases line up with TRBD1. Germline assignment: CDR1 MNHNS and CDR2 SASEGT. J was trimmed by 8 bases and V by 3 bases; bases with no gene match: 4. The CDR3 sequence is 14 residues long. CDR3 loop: CASSDWTGVEKLFF. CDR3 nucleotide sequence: TGTGCCAGCAGTGATTGGACAGGGGTCGAAAAACTGTTTTTT.

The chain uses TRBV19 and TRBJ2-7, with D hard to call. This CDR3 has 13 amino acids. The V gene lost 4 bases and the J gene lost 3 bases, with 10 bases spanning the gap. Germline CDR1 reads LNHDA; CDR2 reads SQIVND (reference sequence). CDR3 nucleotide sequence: TGTGCCAGTAGTACACGACGGAGCTACGAGCAGTACTTC. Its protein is CASSTRRSYEQYF. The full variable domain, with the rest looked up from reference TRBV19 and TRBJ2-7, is DGGITQSPKYLFRKEGQNVTLSCEQNLNHDAMYWYRQDPGQGLRLIYYSQIVNDFQKGDIAEGYSVSREKKESFPLTVTSAQKNPTAFYLCASSTRRSYEQYFGPGTRLTVT.

CDR3 nucleotides: TGTGCCAGCAGTTTAAATGGTCCAGGGGGAAACACTGAAGCTTTCTTT. Residues: CASSLNGPGGNTEAFF. This chain uses TRBV28 with TRBJ1-1, with 7 bases aligning to TRBD1. The length of the CDR3 is 16 residues. J gave up 2 bases and V 2 bases, and 8 bases lay outside the gene matches. Looked up from germline, CDR1 is MDHEN and CDR2 is SYDVKM.

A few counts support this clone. The CDR3 DNA is TGTGCCAGCAGCGTTTTGGAAGATACGCAGTATTTT. Translating gives CASSVLEDTQYF. The rearrangement joins TRBV7-9 to TRBJ2-3; D remains unclear. Germline loops: CDR1 SEHNR, CDR2 FQNEAQ (reference sequence). This CDR3 is built from 12 residues. V was cut by 5 bases and J by 5 bases, with 8 bases left in between.

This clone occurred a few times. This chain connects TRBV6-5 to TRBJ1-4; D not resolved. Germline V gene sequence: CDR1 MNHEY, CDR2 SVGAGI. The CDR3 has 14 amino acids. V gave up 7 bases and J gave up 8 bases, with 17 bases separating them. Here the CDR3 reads CASTSINGGEKLFF. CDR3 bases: TGTGCCAGCACCTCCATTAATGGTGGGGAAAAACTGTTTTTT.

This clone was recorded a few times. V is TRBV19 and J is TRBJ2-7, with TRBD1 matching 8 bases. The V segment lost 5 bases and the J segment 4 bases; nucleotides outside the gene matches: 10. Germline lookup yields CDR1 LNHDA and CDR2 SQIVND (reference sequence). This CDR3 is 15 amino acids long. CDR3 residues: CASSETGTGLYEQYF. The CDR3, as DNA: TGTGCCAGTAGTGAGACCGGGACAGGACTTTACGAGCAGTACTTC.

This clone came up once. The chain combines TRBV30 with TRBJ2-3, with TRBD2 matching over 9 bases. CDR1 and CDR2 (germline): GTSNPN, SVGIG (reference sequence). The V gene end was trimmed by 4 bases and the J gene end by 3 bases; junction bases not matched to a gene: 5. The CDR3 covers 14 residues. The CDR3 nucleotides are TGTGCCTGGAATGCGGGAGGGTCGACAGATACGCAGTATTTT. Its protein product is CAWNAGGSTDTQYF.

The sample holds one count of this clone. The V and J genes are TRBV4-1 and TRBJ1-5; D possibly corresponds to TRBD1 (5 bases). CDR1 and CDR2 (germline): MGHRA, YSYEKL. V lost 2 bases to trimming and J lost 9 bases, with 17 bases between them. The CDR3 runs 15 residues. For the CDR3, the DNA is TGCGCCAGCAGCCAAAAATGGGGGGGTTCGGTGCCCCAGCATTTT. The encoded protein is CASSQKWGGSVPQHF.

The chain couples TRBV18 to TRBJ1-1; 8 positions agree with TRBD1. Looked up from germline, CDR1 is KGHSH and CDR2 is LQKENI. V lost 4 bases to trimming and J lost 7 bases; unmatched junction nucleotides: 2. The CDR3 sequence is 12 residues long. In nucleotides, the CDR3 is TGTGCCAGCTCACGGGACAGGAATGAAGCTTTCTTT. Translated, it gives CASSRDRNEAFF.

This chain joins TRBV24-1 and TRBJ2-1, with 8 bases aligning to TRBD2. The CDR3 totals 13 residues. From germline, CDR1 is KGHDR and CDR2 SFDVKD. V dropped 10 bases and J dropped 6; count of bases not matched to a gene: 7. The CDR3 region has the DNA TGTGCCACTGAGATAGCGGGAAGCAATGAGCAGTTCTTC. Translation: CATEIAGSNEQFF.

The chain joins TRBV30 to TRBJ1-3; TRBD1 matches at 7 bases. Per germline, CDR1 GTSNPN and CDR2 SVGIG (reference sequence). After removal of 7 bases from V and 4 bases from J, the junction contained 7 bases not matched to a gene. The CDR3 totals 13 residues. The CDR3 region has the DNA TGTGCCTTAGGACAGGCTGGAGGAAACACCATATATTTT. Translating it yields CALGQAGGNTIYF.

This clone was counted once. CDR3 in DNA: TGTGCCAGCTCACTCCGGGTTGACAGGGGAAGGGCTGAAGCTTTCTTT. This encodes CASSLRVDRGRAEAFF. This sequence joins TRBV18 and TRBJ1-1, with 8 bases fitting TRBD1. The germline gives CDR1 KGHSH, CDR2 LQKENI. V lost 4 bases, J lost 6 bases, and 13 bases stayed unmatched. The CDR3 is made up of 16 amino acids.

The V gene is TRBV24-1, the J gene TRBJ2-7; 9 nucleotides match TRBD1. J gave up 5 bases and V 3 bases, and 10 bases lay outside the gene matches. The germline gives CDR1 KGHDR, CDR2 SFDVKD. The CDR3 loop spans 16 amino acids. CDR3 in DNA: TGTGCCACCAGTGATGGGATACAGGGGGCTATCGACGAGCAGTACTTC. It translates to CATSDGIQGAIDEQYF.

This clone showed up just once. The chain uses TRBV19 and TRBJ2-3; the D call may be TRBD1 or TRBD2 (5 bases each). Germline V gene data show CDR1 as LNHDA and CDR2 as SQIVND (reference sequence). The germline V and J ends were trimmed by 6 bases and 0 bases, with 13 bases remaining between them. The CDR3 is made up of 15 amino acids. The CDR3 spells CASSPLGASTDTQYF. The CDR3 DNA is TGTGCCAGTAGCCCCCTCGGGGCAAGCACAGATACGCAGTATTTT.